This T cell receptor (beta chain) was sequenced during a study of early T cells in non-severe SARS-CoV-2 infection. Broader study findings: Matches to VDJdb favored anti-spike CD8 responses and missed private and CD4 specificities.

To note about this clonotype: Its antigen is undetermined.

Attachment of unique molecular identifiers to individual cDNA molecules was performed. TCRdb re-analysed the 5' RACE reads in MiXCR, keeping a single row per CDR3 protein. This table holds tens of thousands of distinct CDR3 sequences, 16% found once. This sequence was found in an adult who was a healthcare worker with PCR-confirmed SARS-CoV-2 infection or an uninfected control (not recorded which). The source was whole blood, collected at baseline.

CDR3 sequence reads: CAWSALVGYNEQFF. The CDR3 DNA is TGTGCCTGGAGTGCTCTGGTTGGCTACAATGAGCAGTTCTTC. The chain employs TRBV30 and TRBJ2-1; no clear D. Trimming stripped 1 base from V and 3 bases from J, with 10 bases between. Germline V gene sequence: CDR1 GTSNPN, CDR2 SVGIG (reference sequence). The CDR3 consists of 14 residues.